Following are 30 T cell receptor beta chains from one sample sequenced in a study of blood T cell repertoires in COVID-19. Method: immunoSEQ multiplex PCR; TCRdb's copy keeps in-frame clones and lacks some. The sample records hundreds of thousands of clones, 85% to 90% being singletons. The sequencing input was PBMCs or T cells enriched from blood (not recorded which). Receptor source: a young man who had recovered from COVID-19.

The chain is built from TRBV12-3 or TRBV12-4 and TRBJ2-7; D is possibly TRBD2 (5 bases). This CDR3 has 13 residues. V dropped 3 bases and J dropped 6 bases, with 12 bases sitting between them. The CDR3 spells CASSLGKGAEQYF. For the CDR3, the DNA is TGTGCCAGCAGTTTGGGAAAGGGAGCCGAGCAGTACTTC.

This clone was counted many times. The rearrangement joins TRBV19 to TRBJ1-5; D is perhaps TRBD1 (5 bases). V was trimmed by 10 bases and J by 5 bases, leaving 18 bases between them. The CDR3 is 14 residues long. Germline loops: CDR1 LNHDA, CDR2 SQIVND (reference sequence). Here the CDR3 reads CATQPGGDYQPQHF. The CDR3 DNA is TGTGCCACCCAACCGGGGGGGGATTATCAGCCCCAGCATTTT.

This clone was recorded only once. The chain carries TRBV5-1 and TRBJ1-1; TRBD1 aligns across 8 bases. The CDR3 sequence is 13 residues long. Germline lookup yields CDR1 SGHRS and CDR2 YFSETQ. The ends lost 4 bases at V and 11 bases at J; junction bases unmatched: 10. The CDR3: CASSPGQGEWAFF. The CDR3 DNA follows: TGCGCCAGCAGCCCCGGACAGGGCGAATGGGCTTTCTTT.

The chain recombines TRBV30 with TRBJ2-7; 11 bases map to TRBD2. Germline trimming cut 3 bases from V and 6 bases from J; bases unmatched to any gene: 7. The CDR3 is made up of 14 amino acids. CDR1 is GTSNPN, CDR2 SVGIG, per germline (reference sequence). CDR3 protein: CAWRGTSGALEQYF. The CDR3, as DNA: TGTGCCTGGAGAGGGACTAGCGGAGCCCTCGAGCAGTACTTC.

The chain has TRBV5-1 and TRBJ1-4; D possibly corresponds to TRBD1 (6 bases). This CDR3 has 14 residues. The V gene lost 5 bases and the J gene lost 5 bases, with 13 bases spanning the gap. Germline CDR1 reads SGHRS; CDR2 reads YFSETQ. In DNA form, the CDR3 reads TGCGCCAGCAGTGTGGCAGGGGAGAATGAAAAACTGTTTTTT. Translation gives CASSVAGENEKLFF.

This rearrangement joins TRBV5-1 to TRBJ1-1; 9 nucleotides agree with TRBD1. CDR3 length: 15 amino acids. CDR1 and CDR2 from the germline V gene are SGHRS and YFSETQ. V shed 4 bases, J shed 6 bases, and the junction held 10 bases outside the gene matches. The CDR3 sequence: CASSHTPGQGSEAFF. In nucleotides, the CDR3 is TGCGCCAGCAGCCATACTCCGGGACAGGGCTCTGAAGCTTTCTTT.

The J gene is TRBJ1-4, the V gene TRBV5-4, with TRBD1 matching over 9 bases. This CDR3 spans 17 amino acids. Germline-derived CDR1 and CDR2 are SGHNT and YYREEE (reference sequence). V was clipped by 0 bases and J by 5 bases; unmatched bases: 8. This CDR3 is CASSLAGDRAENEKLFF. In nucleotides, the CDR3 is TGTGCCAGCAGCTTGGCCGGGGACAGGGCAGAGAATGAAAAACTGTTTTTT.

The rearrangement joins TRBV2 to TRBJ1-4; weak D call: TRBD1 (5 bases). Looked up from germline, CDR1 is SNHLY and CDR2 is FYNNEI. This CDR3 is 14 amino acids long. Deletions cut 4 bases from V and 4 bases from J, with 10 bases between. The CDR3 coding sequence is TGTGCCAGCAGTGCGCGCAGGGATAATGAAAAACTGTTTTTT. Its translation is CASSARRDNEKLFF. Full variable domain (rest looked up from reference TRBV2 and TRBJ1-4): EPEVTQTPSHQVTQMGQEVILRCVPISNHLYFYWYRQILGQKVEFLVSFYNNEISEKSEIFDDQFSVERPDGSNFTLKIRSTKLEDSAMYFCASSARRDNEKLFFGSGTQLSVL.

CDR3 nucleotide sequence: TGTGCCAGCAGCCTAGGGGCGACCTCTGGGGCCAACGTCCTGACTTTC. The encoded protein is CASSLGATSGANVLTF. The chain is built from TRBV7-9 and TRBJ2-6, with D perhaps TRBD1 (5 bases). This CDR3 spans 16 amino acids. V was shortened by 5 bases and J by 0 bases, with 11 bases between the two germline ends. CDR1 is SEHNR and CDR2 is FQNEAQ in the germline V gene (reference sequence).

The chain combines TRBV6-2 or TRBV6-3 with TRBJ2-3; 13 bases match TRBD2. The CDR3 spans 18 residues. Per the germline V gene, CDR1 is MNHEY and CDR2 is SVGEGT. With 6 bases clipped from V and 0 bases from J, the junction kept 9 bases outside the gene matches. DNA for the CDR3: TGTGCCAGCAGCCGTAAGACTAGCGGGAGGACTAGCACAGATACGCAGTATTTT. Translating gives CASSRKTSGRTSTDTQYF.

This clone showed up just once. The V and J genes are TRBV18 and TRBJ2-1; 9 bases align to TRBD2. Germline V lookup: CDR1 KGHSH, CDR2 LQKENI. With 3 bases clipped from V and 8 bases from J, the junction kept 17 bases outside the gene matches. This CDR3 has 18 amino acids. The CDR3 spells CASSPLGASGTAADEQFF. Written as DNA, the CDR3 is TGTGCCAGCTCACCGCTGGGGGCTAGCGGGACCGCGGCGGATGAGCAGTTCTTC.

The gene calls are TRBV7-8 and TRBJ1-2, with 7 bases lining up with TRBD1. Germline V lookup: CDR1 SGHVS, CDR2 FQNEAQ. J was trimmed by 2 bases and V by 3 bases; bases with no gene match: 27. The CDR3 runs to 22 residues. In nucleotides, the CDR3 is TGTGCCAGCAGCTTGCGAGGGGGCAAGGTTCTTTCTTCTAAAACAGAAAACTATGGCTACACCTTC. It translates to CASSLRGGKVLSSKTENYGYTF. The variable domain in full, with the rest retrieved from reference TRBV7-8 and TRBJ1-2, is GAGVSQSPRYKVAKRGQDVALRCDPISGHVSLFWYQQALGQGPEFLTYFQNEAQLDKSGLPSDRFFAERPEGSVSTLKIQRTQQEDSAVYLCASSLRGGKVLSSKTENYGYTFGSGTRLTVV.

The rearrangement uses TRBV7-2 and TRBJ1-2; D gene uncertain. The length of the CDR3 is 16 residues. Trimming took 1 base from V and 3 from J, leaving 15 bases between them. Germline values: CDR1 SGHTA, CDR2 FQGNSA. The CDR3 DNA reads TGTGCCAGCAGCTTAGTGGAGGCAGACGGACACTATGGCTACACCTTC. Residues: CASSLVEADGHYGYTF.

The gene calls are TRBV12-3 or TRBV12-4 and TRBJ2-3; 7 bases are a match to TRBD1. This CDR3 region has 13 residues. V gave up 8 bases and J gave up 3 bases; unmatched junction bases: 5. CDR3 nucleotide sequence: TGTGCCAGCCAGGGGGTCGGGACAGATACGCAGTATTTT. Protein: CASQGVGTDTQYF.

The V and J genes are TRBV5-4 and TRBJ2-3, with 9 bases lining up with TRBD2. The V gene end was trimmed by 1 base and the J gene end by 5 bases; junction bases not matched to a gene: 8. Germline values: CDR1 SGHNT, CDR2 YYREEE (reference sequence). This CDR3 has 16 residues. CDR3 protein: CASSLMLAGGVDTQYF. The CDR3 nucleotides read TGTGCCAGCAGCTTGATGTTGGCGGGAGGGGTAGATACGCAGTATTTT.

This chain joins TRBV3-1 (or the pseudogene TRBV3-2) and TRBJ2-7; perhaps TRBD1 as D (6 bases). This CDR3 is 16 amino acids long. V lost 0 bases and J lost 2, with 14 bases in between. Germline lookup yields CDR1 LGHDT and CDR2 YNNKEL (reference sequence). CDR3 loop: CASSQETGPLTYEQYF. The CDR3 DNA is TGTGCCAGCAGCCAAGAAACAGGGCCCCTGACCTACGAGCAGTACTTC.

The chain recombines TRBV28 with TRBJ1-6, with D hard to call. The CDR3 extends over 13 amino acids. Germline-derived CDR1 and CDR2 are MDHEN and SYDVKM. V lost 6 bases and J lost 15, with 18 bases in between. In DNA, the CDR3 is TGTGCCAGCAGCCTAACTCTGGGAGGTAGCCTCCACTTT. It yields the protein CASSLTLGGSLHF.

This chain uses TRBV18 with TRBJ2-1; a possible D gene is TRBD2 (5 bases). The CDR3 loop spans 15 amino acids. CDR1 and CDR2 (germline): KGHSH, LQKENI. The V end was cut by 2 bases, the J end by 6 bases, with 14 bases between. Here the CDR3 DNA reads TGTGCCAGCTCACCAACGCCAGAGGGAATCAATGAGCAGTTCTTC. The encoded protein is CASSPTPEGINEQFF.

This chain joins TRBV13 and TRBJ2-7; TRBD2 matches 10 bases. Trimming removed 5 bases from V and 6 bases from J; junction bases left unmatched: 16. Germline V gene lookup returns CDR1 PRHDT and CDR2 FYEKMQ (reference sequence). This CDR3 spans 17 amino acids. The CDR3 is CASSLTPILAGESEQYF. CDR3 bases: TGTGCCAGCAGCCTCACTCCTATTCTAGCGGGAGAGAGCGAGCAGTACTTC.

The rearrangement uses TRBV6-5 and TRBJ2-2; the match to TRBD1 covers 9 bases. This CDR3 is built from 13 residues. Germline V lookup: CDR1 MNHEY, CDR2 SVGAGI. Losses at the gene ends were 6 bases for V and 6 bases for J; bases not matched to a gene: 2. CDR3 sequence: CASSNRGPGELFF. In DNA, the CDR3 is TGTGCCAGCAGCAACAGGGGGCCCGGGGAGCTGTTTTTT.

The chain has TRBV7-9 and TRBJ2-1; 13 bases map to TRBD2. The CDR3 is 15 amino acids. Losses at the gene ends were 5 bases for V and 13 bases for J; bases not matched to a gene: 11. The germline CDR1 and CDR2 sequences are SEHNR and FQNEAQ (reference sequence). CDR3 sequence: CASSTSGLAGVGQFF. CDR3 sequence (DNA): TGTGCCAGCAGCACCAGCGGACTAGCGGGAGTCGGTCAGTTCTTC.

This CDR3 reads CASRWIQAGAGNTQYF. DNA of the CDR3: TGCGCCAGCAGATGGATCCAAGCGGGAGCAGGGAATACGCAGTATTTT. The chain couples TRBV5-1 to TRBJ2-3; 8 bases fit TRBD2. CDR3 length equals 16 residues. Germline V gene lookup returns CDR1 SGHRS and CDR2 YFSETQ. The ends lost 5 bases at V and 7 bases at J; junction bases unmatched: 15. The whole variable domain, remainder taken from reference TRBV5-1 and TRBJ2-3, is KAGVTQTPRYLIKTRGQQVTLSCSPISGHRSVSWYQQTPGQGLQFLFEYFSETQRNKGNFPGRFSGRQFSNSRSEMNVSTLELGDSALYLCASRWIQAGAGNTQYFGPGTRLTVL.

The chain links TRBV28 to TRBJ1-5; 7 nucleotides line up with TRBD1. The CDR3 length is 14 residues. Germline CDR1 and CDR2: MDHEN and SYDVKM. Losses at the gene ends were 7 bases for V and 4 bases for J; bases not matched to a gene: 7. The DNA for the CDR3 is TGTGCCAGCACCAGAAAACAGGGGAATCAGCCCCAGCATTTT. Protein sequence: CASTRKQGNQPQHF.

The chain couples TRBV12-5 to TRBJ1-4; no reliable D call. The germline V and J ends were trimmed by 3 bases and 15 bases, with 14 bases remaining between them. The CDR3 runs to 12 residues. Per the germline V gene, CDR1 is LGHNT and CDR2 is FRNRAP. The CDR3 DNA reads as TGTGCTAGTGGTTTCTCAGGATCAGAAATGTTTTTT. Encoded protein: CASGFSGSEMFF.

As for this clone: The sample has other DNA sequences that encode this CDR3 too. The rearrangement links TRBV2 to TRBJ1-2; TRBD1 agrees at 7 bases. The V and J ends lost 6 bases and 0 bases, in that order; junction bases with no gene match: 1. Germline CDR1 is SNHLY and CDR2 is FYNNEI. This CDR3 comprises 13 residues. CDR3 bases: TGTGCCAGCAGGGGACAGACTAACTATGGCTACACCTTC. Its protein product is CASRGQTNYGYTF.

The chain joins TRBV27 to TRBJ2-7; D is perhaps TRBD1 (6 bases). The CDR3 has 13 residues. Germline CDR1 reads MNHEY; CDR2 reads SMNVEV (reference sequence). V was pared by 2 bases and J by 7 bases, with 12 bases between. In DNA form, the CDR3 reads TGTGCCAGCAGTTTAATTACCGGACAGGAGCAGTACTTC. Its protein is CASSLITGQEQYF.

The rearrangement links TRBV30 to TRBJ2-7; 10 bases agree with TRBD1. This CDR3 comprises 15 residues. The J segment lost 5 bases and the V segment lost 1 base, leaving 8 bases of the junction unmatched. CDR1 GTSNPN and CDR2 SVGIG come from the germline V gene (reference sequence). The CDR3 protein is CAWSGGYGTGDEQYF. For the CDR3, the DNA is TGTGCCTGGAGTGGGGGGTACGGGACAGGGGACGAGCAGTACTTC.

This clone appeared a few times. The J gene is TRBJ1-5, the V gene TRBV18; maybe TRBD1 (5 bases). Germline V gene lookup returns CDR1 KGHSH and CDR2 LQKENI. Trimming removed 2 bases from V and 7 bases from J, with 9 bases in between. There are 13 residues in the CDR3. In nucleotides, the CDR3 is TGTGCCAGCTCACCAAACAGGCACCAGCCCCAGCATTTT. It encodes CASSPNRHQPQHF.

The chain carries TRBV18 and TRBJ2-2; TRBD2 aligns across 7 bases. CDR3 size: 18 residues. Germline-derived CDR1 and CDR2 are KGHSH and LQKENI. The junction had 8 bases not matched to a gene; V was cut back by 1 base and J by 0 bases. Written as DNA, the CDR3 is TGTGCCAGCTCACCACTCTCGCCGGCGGGAGCGAACACCGGGGAGCTGTTTTTT. As protein: CASSPLSPAGANTGELFF.

This chain connects TRBV7-6 to TRBJ2-1, with 9 bases matching TRBD2. Trimming took 2 bases from V and 2 from J; bases not matched to a gene: 10. CDR1 and CDR2 (germline): SGHVS, FNYEAQ. The CDR3 sequence is 18 residues long. The CDR3 sequence: CASSLRLPAGGTYNEQFF. CDR3 coding DNA: TGTGCCAGCAGCTTACGTCTCCCGGCGGGGGGGACCTACAATGAGCAGTTCTTC.